These 15 T cell receptor beta chains originate from one sample sequenced in a study of blood T cell repertoires in COVID-19. Here immunoSEQ multiplex PCR was the method, and the copy in TCRdb shows in-frame clones only, minus some. Altogether around 160,000 clones are present, about 86% being singletons, with the ten largest covering roughly 0.95%. Sequenced sample: peripheral blood. The receptors were sampled from a man aged 18 to 35 with acute or convalescent COVID-19.

The chain carries TRBV7-9 and TRBJ1-1, with D possibly TRBD1 on 5 matching bases. The CDR3 loop spans 14 amino acids. The ends were cut back, 4 bases at V and 5 bases at J, with 14 bases in the middle. The germline V gene has CDR1 SEHNR and CDR2 FQNEAQ (reference sequence). The CDR3 bases are TGTGCCAGCAGCTCTGGGGGGAGTAAGACTGAAGCTTTCTTT. It codes for CASSSGGSKTEAFF.

The chain recombines TRBV10-2 with TRBJ1-4; TRBD1 aligns across 8 bases. The CDR3 extends over 16 amino acids. The trim removed 4 bases at V and 7 bases at J, leaving 11 bases unmatched. CDR1 is WSHSY, CDR2 SAAADI, per germline. The CDR3 bases are TGCGCCAGCAGTGCGTTCGCCGGGACAGGAGGTGAAAAACTGTTTTTT. This encodes CASSAFAGTGGEKLFF.

The chain couples TRBV2 to TRBJ1-5; TRBD1 matches 10 bases. Germline V gene sequence: CDR1 SNHLY, CDR2 FYNNEI. V was clipped by 5 bases and J by 7 bases; unmatched bases: 8. This CDR3 has 15 amino acids. CDR3 region: CASSRDRGLGQPQHF. CDR3 nucleotide sequence: TGTGCCAGCAGTAGGGACAGGGGCTTAGGACAGCCCCAGCATTTT.

The chain uses TRBV4-1 and TRBJ1-6, with TRBD1 as a possible D gene (5 bases). This CDR3 has 15 residues. The germline CDR1 and CDR2 sequences are MGHRA and YSYEKL. The germline V and J ends were trimmed by 4 bases and 7 bases, with 14 bases remaining between them. CDR3 nucleotide sequence: TGCGCCAGCAGCCGGGAGGACACTTCAAATTCACCCCTCCACTTT. It is translated as CASSREDTSNSPLHF.

This chain uses TRBV19 with TRBJ2-4; 9 nucleotides line up with TRBD2. CDR1 and CDR2 from the germline V gene are LNHDA and SQIVND (reference sequence). The junction had 16 bases not matched to a gene; V was cut back by 5 bases and J by 8 bases. The CDR3 is 17 residues long. In DNA form, the CDR3 reads TGTGCCAGTAGTGGGGTTTTTGGCGGGGGGGCCTCGGACATTCAGTACTTC. Amino acids: CASSGVFGGGASDIQYF.

This clone was observed a handful of times. V usage is TRBV19 and J usage is TRBJ1-6; D is perhaps TRBD1 (6 bases). The V gene's germline CDR1 is LNHDA and CDR2 SQIVND (reference sequence). V lost 6 bases, J lost 9 bases, and 21 bases lay in between. This CDR3 is 16 amino acids long. The CDR3 loop is CASSNTGTLLGSPLHF. CDR3 in DNA: TGTGCCAGTAGCAACACCGGGACACTCTTGGGTTCACCCCTCCACTTT. The entire variable domain, with the rest obtained from reference TRBV19 and TRBJ1-6, is as follows: DGGITQSPKYLFRKEGQNVTLSCEQNLNHDAMYWYRQDPGQGLRLIYYSQIVNDFQKGDIAEGYSVSREKKESFPLTVTSAQKNPTAFYLCASSNTGTLLGSPLHFGNGTRLTVT.

This clone has just one count. V is TRBV6-5 and J is TRBJ1-5; possibly TRBD1 for D (6 bases). Germline CDR1 MNHEY, CDR2 SVGAGI. Trimming took 7 bases from V and 3 from J, leaving 10 bases between them. This CDR3 contains 13 residues. CDR3 protein: CASTDRTNQPQHF. The CDR3 bases are TGTGCCAGCACCGACAGGACCAATCAGCCCCAGCATTTT.

This clone was seen once. The V and J genes are TRBV9 and TRBJ2-1, with a weak D call TRBD2 (7 bases). Between the trimmed V and J ends, which lost 5 bases and 8 bases, there was a span of 23 bases. Germline CDR1 SGDLS, CDR2 YYNGEE. This CDR3 spans 16 amino acids. The CDR3 spells CASSLYGLPGGDEQFF. Here the CDR3 DNA reads TGTGCCAGCAGTCTCTACGGACTGCCGGGGGGCGATGAGCAGTTCTTC.

The chain recombines TRBV2 with TRBJ2-7; D not resolved. The V end lost 4 bases, the J end lost 1 base, and 8 bases lay between the germline ends. Germline V lookup: CDR1 SNHLY, CDR2 FYNNEI. CDR3 length: 13 residues. CDR3 in DNA: TGTGCCAGCAGTGTTTCCCCATCCTACGAGCAGTACGTC. Its translation is CASSVSPSYEQYV.

The chain joins TRBV24-1 to TRBJ1-4; 7 bases are a match to TRBD1. Germline loops: CDR1 KGHDR, CDR2 SFDVKD. V was clipped by 2 bases and J by 7 bases; unmatched bases: 12. CDR3 length: 17 residues. The CDR3 DNA sequence: TGTGCCACCAGTGATTCGAGGTCGGGCAGGGGGACTGAAAAACTGTTTTTT. It specifies CATSDSRSGRGTEKLFF.

V usage is TRBV28 and J usage is TRBJ2-7, with 7 bases fitting TRBD1. The V segment lost 5 bases and the J segment 3 bases; nucleotides outside the gene matches: 4. The CDR3 spans 13 residues. Per the germline V gene, CDR1 is MDHEN and CDR2 is SYDVKM. CDR3 loop: CASSVGQFYEQYV. CDR3 sequence (DNA): TGTGCCAGCAGTGTGGGACAGTTCTACGAGCAGTACGTC.

The chain joins TRBV19 to TRBJ1-1; 8 nucleotides agree with TRBD1. V shed 6 bases, J shed 1 base, and the junction held 1 base outside the gene matches. CDR1 is LNHDA and CDR2 is SQIVND in the germline V gene (reference sequence). The CDR3 is 13 residues long. The CDR3 coding sequence is TGTGCCAGTAGACAGGGGGAGAACACTGAAGCTTTCTTT. Its translation: CASRQGENTEAFF.

This clone was seen once. The gene calls are TRBV6-5 and TRBJ1-1; D call uncertain. Germline assignment: CDR1 MNHEY and CDR2 SVGAGI. V was pared by 2 bases and J by 7 bases, with 5 bases between. This CDR3 comprises 11 residues. DNA of the CDR3: TGTGCCAGCAGTTACGGCCATGAAGCTTTCTTT. Protein sequence: CASSYGHEAFF.

The table lists this clone with a few counts. The rearrangement links TRBV6-5 to TRBJ1-4, with D unresolved. Germline V gene sequence: CDR1 MNHEY, CDR2 SVGAGI. The CDR3 runs to 13 residues. Trimming shortened V by 8 bases and J by 5 bases, and 12 bases separated the two germline ends. CDR3 in amino acids: CASSLVYNEKLFF. The DNA of the CDR3 is TGTGCCAGCTCCCTGGTCTACAATGAAAAACTGTTTTTT.

This clone appeared a single time. The chain recombines TRBV7-9 with TRBJ2-4; a weak D match, TRBD1 (6 bases). V lost 5 bases and J lost 7, with 21 bases in between. CDR1 and CDR2 (germline): SEHNR, FQNEAQ (reference sequence). This CDR3 region has 16 residues. The CDR3 spells CASSPTQGAEVNIQYF. In DNA, the CDR3 is TGTGCCAGCAGCCCCACACAGGGAGCGGAGGTCAACATTCAGTACTTC.